This entry concerns a single T cell receptor beta chain. The antigen is unknown. The data belong to a study of cytomegalovirus exposure and HLA in healthy donors. The PCR used 60 Vbeta and 13 Jbeta primers. The data were produced by immunoSEQ multiplex PCR, yet TCRdb's version contains in-frame clones alone and is incomplete. The table has under 150,000 clones, around three quarters seen once. The CDR3 consists of 16 residues. Germline-derived CDR1 and CDR2 are SGHTA and FQGTGA. With 1 base clipped from V and 8 bases from J, the junction kept 13 bases outside the gene matches. Study-wide points: An analysis was carried out later, and it reportedly showed fewer N-insertions in an Asian-associated ancestry cluster than the roughly 700-donor mean. Cytomegalovirus association was listed for approximately 150 TCR beta chains. A later analysis found common viral pathogens apparently linked to several of the most significant clusters. In an earlier analysis, most TCR beta V segments were productive about 87% or about 30% of the time.

The V and J genes are TRBV7-3 and TRBJ1-1, with 7 positions matching TRBD1. The sequence was collected from a woman in her forties or fifties in good health and CMV-seronegative. Sequenced: PBMCs. CDR3 sequence reads: CASSLIPVTGASEAFF. The CDR3 DNA follows: TGTGCCAGCAGCTTAATTCCGGTAACAGGGGCTTCGGAAGCTTTCTTT.